This T cell receptor beta chain was captured by sequencing in a study of memory CD4+ T cells and cytomegalovirus serostatus. Produced via immunoSEQ multiplex PCR; TCRdb's table is partial and in-frame only. The sample includes approximately 61,000 clones, roughly 80% of them seen just once. The sort gate was single viable CD3+CD4+CD8-CD45RO+ cells for memory CD4+ T cells. Germline V gene lookup returns CDR1 ENHRY and CDR2 SYGVKD. This CDR3 comprises 12 residues. Trimming pared 11 bases from V and 3 bases from J, leaving 14 bases between. V usage is TRBV10-3 and J usage is TRBJ2-7; no clear D. The TCR originated in an adult in good health and CMV-seronegative. The sample taken for sequencing was memory CD4+ T cells from blood. CDR3 amino acids: CAVQPTGYEQYF. The CDR3 DNA reads as TGTGCCGTCCAACCCACTGGCTACGAGCAGTACTTC.